This T cell receptor beta chain was sequenced in a study of identifying expanded T cells in peripheral blood. Findings and caveats of the study: Technical replicates showed around 1.2 changed clones; roughly two weeks roughly 18; four weeks 19. Across healthy donors, higher total template counts meant significantly greater approximately two-week count variance.

V was cut by 0 bases and J by 1 base, with 5 bases left in between. The CDR3 has 14 amino acids. The germline V gene encodes CDR1 MNHEY and CDR2 SMNVEV (reference sequence). Here immunoSEQ multiplex PCR was the method, and the copy in TCRdb shows in-frame clones only, minus some. The repertoire holds about 91,000 clones, with 70% to 90% as singletons. As for this clone: Antigen specificity is unknown.

This TCR was sampled from a person aged 18-70 years in good health. The chain is built from TRBV27 and TRBJ2-3; D call uncertain. The sequenced material came from blood. The CDR3 DNA follows: TGTGCCAGCAGTTTATCGCGAGGCACAGATACGCAGTATTTT. It encodes CASSLSRGTDTQYF.